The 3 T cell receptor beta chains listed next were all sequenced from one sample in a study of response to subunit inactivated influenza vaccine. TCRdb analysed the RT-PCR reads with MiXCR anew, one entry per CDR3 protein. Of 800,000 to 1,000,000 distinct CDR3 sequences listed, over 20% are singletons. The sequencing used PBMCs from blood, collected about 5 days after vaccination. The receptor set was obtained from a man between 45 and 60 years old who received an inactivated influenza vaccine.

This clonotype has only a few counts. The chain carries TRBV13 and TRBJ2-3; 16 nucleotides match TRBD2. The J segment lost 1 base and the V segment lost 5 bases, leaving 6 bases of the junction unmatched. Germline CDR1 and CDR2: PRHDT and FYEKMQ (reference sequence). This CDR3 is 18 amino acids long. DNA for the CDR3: TGTGCCAGCAGCACCCAGGGACTAGCGGGAGGGCGCACAGATACGCAGTATTTT. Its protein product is CASSTQGLAGGRTDTQYF.

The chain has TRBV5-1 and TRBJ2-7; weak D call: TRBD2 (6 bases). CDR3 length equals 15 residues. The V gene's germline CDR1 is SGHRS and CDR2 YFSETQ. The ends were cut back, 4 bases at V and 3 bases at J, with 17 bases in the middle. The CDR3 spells CASSLDGTPLYEQYF. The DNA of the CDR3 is TGCGCCAGCAGCCTCGACGGGACTCCCCTCTACGAGCAGTACTTC. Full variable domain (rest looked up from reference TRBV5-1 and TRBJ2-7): KAGVTQTPRYLIKTRGQQVTLSCSPISGHRSVSWYQQTPGQGLQFLFEYFSETQRNKGNFPGRFSGRQFSNSRSEMNVSTLELGDSALYLCASSLDGTPLYEQYFGPGTRLTVT.

Here the CDR3 DNA reads TGCGCCAGCAGCCAAGGAGAAGGGGATACGCAGTATTTT. This sequence encodes CASSQGEGDTQYF. The V and J genes are TRBV4-3 and TRBJ2-3; D not resolved. V was trimmed by 1 base and J by 6 bases, leaving 8 bases between them. The CDR3 has 13 amino acids. Germline assignment: CDR1 LGHNA and CDR2 YSLEER.